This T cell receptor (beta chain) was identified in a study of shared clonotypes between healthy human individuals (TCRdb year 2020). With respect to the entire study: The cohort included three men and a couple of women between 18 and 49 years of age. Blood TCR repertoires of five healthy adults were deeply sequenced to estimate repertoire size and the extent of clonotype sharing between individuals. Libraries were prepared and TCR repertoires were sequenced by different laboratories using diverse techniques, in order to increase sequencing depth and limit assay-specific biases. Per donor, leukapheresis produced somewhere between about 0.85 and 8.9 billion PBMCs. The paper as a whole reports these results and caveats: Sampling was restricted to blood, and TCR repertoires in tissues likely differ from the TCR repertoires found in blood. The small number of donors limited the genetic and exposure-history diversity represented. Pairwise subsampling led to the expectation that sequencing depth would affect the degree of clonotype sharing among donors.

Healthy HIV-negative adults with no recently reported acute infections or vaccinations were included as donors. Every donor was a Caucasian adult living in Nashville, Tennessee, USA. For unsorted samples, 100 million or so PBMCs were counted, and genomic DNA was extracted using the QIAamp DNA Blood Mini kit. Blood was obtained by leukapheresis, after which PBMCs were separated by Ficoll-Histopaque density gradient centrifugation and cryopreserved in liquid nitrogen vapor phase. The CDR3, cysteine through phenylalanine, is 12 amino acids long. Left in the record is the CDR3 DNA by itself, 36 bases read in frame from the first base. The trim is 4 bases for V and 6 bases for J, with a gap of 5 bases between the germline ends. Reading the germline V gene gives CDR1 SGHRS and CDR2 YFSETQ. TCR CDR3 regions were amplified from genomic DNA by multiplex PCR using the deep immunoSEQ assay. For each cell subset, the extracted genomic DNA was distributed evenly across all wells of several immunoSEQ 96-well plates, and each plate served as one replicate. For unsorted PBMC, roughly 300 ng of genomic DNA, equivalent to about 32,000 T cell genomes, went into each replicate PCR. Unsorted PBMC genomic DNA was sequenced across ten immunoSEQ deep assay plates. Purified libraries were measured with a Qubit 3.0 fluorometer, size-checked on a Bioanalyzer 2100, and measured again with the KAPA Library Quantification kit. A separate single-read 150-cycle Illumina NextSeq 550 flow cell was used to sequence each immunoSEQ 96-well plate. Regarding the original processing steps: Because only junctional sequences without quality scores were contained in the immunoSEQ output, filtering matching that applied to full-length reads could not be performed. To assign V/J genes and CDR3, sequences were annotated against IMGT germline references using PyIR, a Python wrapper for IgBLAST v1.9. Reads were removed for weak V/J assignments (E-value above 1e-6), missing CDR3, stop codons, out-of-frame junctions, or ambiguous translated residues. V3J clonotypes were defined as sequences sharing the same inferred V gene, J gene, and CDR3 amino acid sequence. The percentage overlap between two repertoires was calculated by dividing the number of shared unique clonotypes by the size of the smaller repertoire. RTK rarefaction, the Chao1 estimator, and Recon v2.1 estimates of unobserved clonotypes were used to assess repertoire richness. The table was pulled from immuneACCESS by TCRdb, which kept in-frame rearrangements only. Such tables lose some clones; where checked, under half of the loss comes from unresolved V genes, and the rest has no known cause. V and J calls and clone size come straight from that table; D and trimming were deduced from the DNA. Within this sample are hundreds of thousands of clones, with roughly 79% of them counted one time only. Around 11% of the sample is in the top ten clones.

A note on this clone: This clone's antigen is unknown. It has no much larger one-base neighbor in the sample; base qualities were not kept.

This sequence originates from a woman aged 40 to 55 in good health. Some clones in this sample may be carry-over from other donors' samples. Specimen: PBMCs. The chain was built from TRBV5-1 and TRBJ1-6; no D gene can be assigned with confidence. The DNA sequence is TGCGCCAGCAGCGGGATTAATTCACCCCTCCACTTT. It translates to CASSGINSPLHF.